A single sample gave rise to the 27 T cell receptor beta chains below, sequenced in a study of blood T cell repertoires in COVID-19. The assay was immunoSEQ multiplex PCR, and TCRdb's table has in-frame clones only and misses some. The table includes some 180,000 clones, 84% detected once. Sequenced input: peripheral blood. The receptors derive from a human donor in a cohort sampled during active COVID-19.

V gene TRBV13 combines with J gene TRBJ2-3; D is unclear. The CDR3 has 14 amino acids. Germline CDR1 reads PRHDT; CDR2 reads FYEKMQ (reference sequence). V was cut by 5 bases and J by 2 bases, with 11 bases left in between. CDR3 in DNA: TGTGCCAGCAGCCCCCGGTATTTCACAGATACGCAGTATTTT. Translated: CASSPRYFTDTQYF.

A few counts support this clone. CDR3 loop: CASSPPPGGGPPPYGYTF. The CDR3 DNA is TGTGCCAGCAGCCCTCCTCCGGGGGGCGGTCCGCCACCCTATGGCTACACCTTC. V is TRBV6-2 or TRBV6-3 and J is TRBJ1-2; a possible D gene is TRBD1 (6 bases). V lost 6 bases to trimming and J lost 4 bases, with 27 bases between them. This CDR3 is 18 amino acids long. CDR1 and CDR2 (germline): MNHEY, SVGEGT.

About this clone itself: The sample holds other DNA sequences that translate to the same CDR3. CDR3 sequence reads: CASSLGQDTQYF. In DNA, the CDR3 is TGCGCCAGCAGCTTAGGACAGGATACGCAGTATTTT. The V call is TRBV5-1, the J call TRBJ2-3, with D maybe TRBD1 (6 bases). CDR3 length equals 12 residues. Trimming took 2 bases from V and 6 from J, leaving 7 bases between them. Germline V gives CDR1 SGHRS, CDR2 YFSETQ.

The J gene is TRBJ2-3, the V gene TRBV19; 10 nucleotides match TRBD1. The CDR3 loop spans 15 amino acids. J gave up 4 bases and V 3 bases, and 4 bases lay outside the gene matches. Looked up from germline, CDR1 is LNHDA and CDR2 is SQIVND (reference sequence). Written as DNA, the CDR3 is TGTGCCAGTAGTATGAGGACAGGGGGTGCAGATACGCAGTATTTT. This codes for CASSMRTGGADTQYF.

The rearrangement uses TRBV19 and TRBJ1-1; possibly TRBD1 for D (5 bases). V was cut by 3 bases and J by 4 bases, with 12 bases left in between. The CDR3 has 14 amino acids. Germline assignment: CDR1 LNHDA and CDR2 SQIVND (reference sequence). The CDR3 region is CASSIPGKGTEAFF. For the CDR3, the DNA is TGTGCCAGTAGTATCCCAGGGAAGGGCACTGAAGCTTTCTTT.

The rearrangement joins TRBV7-9 to TRBJ2-2; the D gene is possibly TRBD2 (6 bases). V lost 5 bases, J lost 7 bases, and 20 bases lay in between. CDR1 SEHNR and CDR2 FQNEAQ come from the germline V gene (reference sequence). This CDR3 comprises 16 residues. CDR3 sequence: CASSPEMMGGIGELFF. Here the CDR3 DNA reads TGTGCCAGCAGCCCGGAGATGATGGGGGGAATCGGGGAGCTGTTTTTT.

In nucleotides, the CDR3 is TGCGCCAGCAGCGTGACAGGGGGGGCCGGGGAGCTGTTTTTT. Translated: CASSVTGGAGELFF. This chain links TRBV5-1 with TRBJ2-2, with 9 nucleotides matching TRBD1. Germline CDR1 SGHRS, CDR2 YFSETQ. J lost 6 bases, V lost 4 bases, and 4 bases had no gene match. The CDR3 extends over 14 amino acids.

This chain connects TRBV30 to TRBJ2-2, with 7 bases fitting TRBD1. This CDR3 has 16 amino acids. Germline V lookup: CDR1 GTSNPN, CDR2 SVGIG (reference sequence). V was clipped by 0 bases and J by 3 bases; unmatched bases: 7. The CDR3 loop is CAWSVFRTGHTGELFF. Here the CDR3 DNA reads TGTGCCTGGAGTGTTTTCAGGACAGGTCACACCGGGGAGCTGTTTTTT.

The chain recombines TRBV5-5 with TRBJ2-7; the match to TRBD1 covers 7 bases. Germline CDR1 reads SGHKS; CDR2 reads YYEKEE (reference sequence). Germline trimming cut 0 bases from V and 1 base from J; bases unmatched to any gene: 7. The CDR3 runs 16 residues. The CDR3 protein is CASSLERGHESYEQYF. The CDR3, as DNA: TGTGCCAGCAGCTTGGAAAGGGGGCATGAATCCTACGAGCAGTACTTC.

The chain is built from TRBV12-5 and TRBJ1-1; 7 nucleotides agree with TRBD1. The CDR3 length is 14 residues. With V trimmed by 7 bases and J by 2 bases, 7 bases remained unmatched. In germline, CDR1 is LGHNT, CDR2 FRNRAP. The CDR3 here is CASATTGINTEAFF. CDR3 nucleotide sequence: TGTGCTAGTGCCACGACAGGGATAAACACTGAAGCTTTCTTT. Based on the CDR3 plus reference TRBV12-5 and TRBJ1-1, the full variable domain is DARVTQTPRHKVTEMGQEVTMRCQPILGHNTVFWYRQTMMQGLELLAYFRNRAPLDDSGMPKDRFSAEMPDATLATLKIQPSEPRDSAVYFCASATTGINTEAFFGQGTRLTVV.

This clone is a singleton in its sample. The rearrangement joins TRBV7-9 to TRBJ2-1, with 9 bases that match TRBD2. The CDR3 loop spans 17 amino acids. From germline, CDR1 is SEHNR and CDR2 FQNEAQ (reference sequence). V dropped 5 bases and J dropped 3; count of bases not matched to a gene: 11. CDR3 DNA sequence: TGTGCCAGCAGCCGCCGAGTGGCGGGGGGGCACTACAATGAGCAGTTCTTC. It encodes CASSRRVAGGHYNEQFF.

J is TRBJ1-1 and V is TRBV6-5, with 7 bases identical to TRBD1. V was clipped by 2 bases and J by 5 bases; unmatched bases: 2. The CDR3 length is 13 residues. The germline CDR1 and CDR2 sequences are MNHEY and SVGAGI. The CDR3 DNA follows: TGTGCCAGCAGTTACCCACAGGGGACTGAAGCTTTCTTT. It is translated as CASSYPQGTEAFF.

This clone was recorded only once. J is TRBJ2-5 and V is TRBV6-5; TRBD1 is a possible D gene (6 bases). Trimming cost V 6 bases and J 1 base, with 12 bases left between them. The CDR3 runs to 14 residues. The germline gives CDR1 MNHEY, CDR2 SVGAGI. Written as DNA, the CDR3 is TGTGCCAGCAGCCCGACAGGTCCCCAAGAGACCCAGTACTTC. This gives the protein CASSPTGPQETQYF.

V and J are TRBV6-1 and TRBJ1-2; 7 bases are shared with TRBD1. The V gene's germline CDR1 is MNHNS and CDR2 SASEGT. The CDR3 is made up of 18 amino acids. V lost 4 bases, J lost 1 base, and 15 bases stayed unmatched. The CDR3 sequence is CASSGPRLDRAYNYGYTF. The CDR3 DNA reads as TGTGCCAGCAGTGGACCCCGATTAGACAGGGCTTATAACTATGGCTACACCTTC.

This clone was seen only a few times. The J gene is TRBJ2-3, the V gene TRBV18; D possibly corresponds to TRBD1 (6 bases). The germline V gene encodes CDR1 KGHSH and CDR2 LQKENI. This CDR3 is 16 amino acids long. Trimming removed 3 bases from V and 0 bases from J, with 13 bases in between. The CDR3 nucleotides read TGTGCCAGCTCACCCTCCGACAGGACTAGCACAGATACGCAGTATTTT. It translates to CASSPSDRTSTDTQYF.

The chain uses TRBV7-8 and TRBJ2-6, with D tentatively TRBD2 (5 bases). CDR1 is SGHVS and CDR2 is FQNEAQ in the germline V gene. V dropped 8 bases and J dropped 2 bases, with 10 bases sitting between them. The CDR3 is 14 residues long. Here the CDR3 DNA reads TGTGCCAGCGGTAGGGAGCCTGGGGCCAACGTCCTGACTTTC. It yields the protein CASGREPGANVLTF.

This clone came up once. The V call is TRBV29-1, the J call TRBJ1-1; TRBD1 is a possible D gene (5 bases). The CDR3 length is 12 residues. Trimming took 6 bases from V and 1 from J, leaving 9 bases between them. Germline lookup yields CDR1 SQVTM and CDR2 ANQGSEA. The CDR3 is CSVGGENTEAFF. The CDR3 DNA follows: TGCAGCGTCGGAGGGGAGAACACTGAAGCTTTCTTT.

This chain links TRBV11-2 with TRBJ1-1; the D is unclear. This CDR3 is built from 11 residues. Germline V gene sequence: CDR1 SGHAT, CDR2 FQNNGV. Between the trimmed V and J ends, which lost 5 bases and 8 bases, there was a span of 9 bases. CDR3 region: CASSPLEEAFF. The CDR3 DNA follows: TGTGCCAGCAGCCCCCTGGAGGAAGCTTTCTTT.

This chain connects TRBV2 to TRBJ2-1; 9 bases fit TRBD1. The CDR3 runs 13 residues. Germline V gene lookup returns CDR1 SNHLY and CDR2 FYNNEI. The J segment lost 6 bases and the V segment lost 7 bases, leaving 4 bases of the junction unmatched. CDR3 sequence reads: CASNRDRVNEQFF. Written as DNA, the CDR3 is TGTGCCAGCAACCGGGACAGGGTCAATGAGCAGTTCTTC.

This rearrangement joins TRBV7-9 to TRBJ2-7; 11 bases are a match to TRBD1. The CDR3 runs to 13 residues. Per germline, CDR1 SEHNR and CDR2 FQNEAQ (reference sequence). The V and J ends lost 5 bases and 11 bases, in that order; junction bases with no gene match: 8. The CDR3 region is CASSRRGQGEEYF. For the CDR3, the DNA is TGTGCCAGCAGCCGCCGGGGACAGGGGGAGGAGTACTTC.

The CDR3 DNA sequence: TGTGCCAGCAGCGTGGGCCCACAGGAAGAGCAGTACTTC. Translated: CASSVGPQEEQYF. This chain joins TRBV7-6 and TRBJ2-7, with a weak D call TRBD1 (5 bases). Germline values: CDR1 SGHVS, CDR2 FNYEAQ. The CDR3 totals 13 residues. V was clipped by 5 bases and J by 7 bases, with 15 bases between them.

V and J are TRBV5-5 and TRBJ2-3; a possible D gene is TRBD1 (5 bases). V shed 0 bases and J shed 6 bases, with 11 bases lying between them. CDR1 and CDR2 (germline): SGHKS, YYEKEE (reference sequence). This CDR3 spans 14 amino acids. CDR3 nucleotides: TGTGCCAGCAGCTTGGCAGGGATGTCCGATACGCAGTATTTT. Its translation is CASSLAGMSDTQYF.

This clone was picked up one time. The chain uses TRBV5-4 and TRBJ2-1; TRBD2 matches 8 bases. The CDR3 contains 15 residues. CDR1 is SGHNT, CDR2 YYREEE, per germline (reference sequence). The V and J ends lost 1 base and 3 bases, in that order; junction bases with no gene match: 3. CDR3 sequence reads: CASSLRAGDYNEQFF. The CDR3 nucleotides are TGTGCCAGCAGCTTGAGAGCGGGGGACTACAATGAGCAGTTCTTC.

The count of this clone is one. The sample contains more than one DNA sequence encoding this CDR3. The J gene is TRBJ2-7, the V gene TRBV6-5; TRBD1 is a possible D gene (7 bases). V lost 0 bases and J 2 bases, leaving 11 bases between the germline ends. Germline loops: CDR1 MNHEY, CDR2 SVGAGI. CDR3 length equals 15 residues. In DNA form, the CDR3 reads TGTGCCAGCAGTTACTCGTCAGGGGGGCCCTACGAGCAGTACTTC. Protein product: CASSYSSGGPYEQYF.

V gene TRBV9 combines with J gene TRBJ2-5; TRBD2 aligns across 8 bases. This CDR3 has 16 residues. CDR1 is SGDLS, CDR2 YYNGEE, per germline. V trimming: 2 bases; J trimming: 1 base; junction bases outside the gene matches: 7. The CDR3 loop is CASSVSSGGTQETQYF. In DNA form, the CDR3 reads TGTGCCAGCAGCGTCTCCAGCGGGGGCACCCAAGAGACCCAGTACTTC.

The V call is TRBV2, the J call TRBJ2-1; TRBD2 aligns across 9 bases. The CDR3 loop spans 15 amino acids. The V and J ends lost 7 bases and 10 bases, in that order; junction bases with no gene match: 14. Germline loops: CDR1 SNHLY, CDR2 FYNNEI. The CDR3, as DNA: TGTGCCAGCACCCTGGGGGCTAGCGGGGATCGAGAGCAGTTCTTC. This translates into CASTLGASGDREQFF. Complete variable domain (other parts from reference TRBV2 and TRBJ2-1): EPEVTQTPSHQVTQMGQEVILRCVPISNHLYFYWYRQILGQKVEFLVSFYNNEISEKSEIFDDQFSVERPDGSNFTLKIRSTKLEDSAMYFCASTLGASGDREQFFGPGTRLTVL.

The chain is built from TRBV2 and TRBJ2-1, with D hard to call. Between the trimmed V and J ends, which lost 4 bases and 0 bases, there was a span of 22 bases. Germline V gene data show CDR1 as SNHLY and CDR2 as FYNNEI. CDR3 length: 19 residues. CDR3: CASSAASGRVPSSYNEQFF. In DNA, the CDR3 is TGTGCCAGCAGTGCGGCTAGTGGTCGCGTCCCTAGCTCCTACAATGAGCAGTTCTTC. Complete variable domain (other parts from reference TRBV2 and TRBJ2-1): EPEVTQTPSHQVTQMGQEVILRCVPISNHLYFYWYRQILGQKVEFLVSFYNNEISEKSEIFDDQFSVERPDGSNFTLKIRSTKLEDSAMYFCASSAASGRVPSSYNEQFFGPGTRLTVL.